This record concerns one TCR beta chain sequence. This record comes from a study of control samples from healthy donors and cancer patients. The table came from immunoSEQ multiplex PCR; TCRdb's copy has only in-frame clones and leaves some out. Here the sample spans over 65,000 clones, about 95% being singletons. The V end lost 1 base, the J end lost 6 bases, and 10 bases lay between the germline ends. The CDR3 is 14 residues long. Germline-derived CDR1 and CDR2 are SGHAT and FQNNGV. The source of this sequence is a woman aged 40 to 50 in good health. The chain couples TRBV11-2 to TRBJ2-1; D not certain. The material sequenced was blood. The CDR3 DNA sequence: TGTGCCAGCAGCTTAGTGGCTTCTATCAATGAGCAGTTCTTC. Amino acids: CASSLVASINEQFF.